The next 21 T cell receptor beta chains were all read from a single sample in a study of CD8 T cells in ankylosing spondylitis. TCRdb reprocessed the 5' RACE reads via MiXCR and lists one record per CDR3 protein. This table holds some 240,000 distinct CDR3 sequences, 18% found once. The sequenced material came from blood, either unsorted or a sorted T cell fraction (not recorded which). These receptor sequences come from a male donor with ankylosing spondylitis or in good health (not recorded which).

This clonotype showed up many times. The chain uses TRBV4-2 and TRBJ2-2; 9 bases align to TRBD2. The CDR3 runs 16 residues. Germline CDR1 LGHNA, CDR2 YNFKEQ. After removal of 3 bases from V and 5 bases from J, the junction contained 7 bases not matched to a gene. CDR3: CASSHRGLAQTGELFF. CDR3 nucleotides: TGTGCCAGCAGCCACCGAGGACTAGCGCAAACCGGGGAGCTGTTTTTT.

V usage is TRBV6-2 or TRBV6-3 and J usage is TRBJ2-1; weak D call: TRBD2 (5 bases). Germline lookup yields CDR1 MNHEY and CDR2 SVGEGT. The CDR3 is made up of 16 amino acids. V lost 4 bases to trimming and J lost 0 bases, with 13 bases between them. CDR3 coding DNA: TGTGCCAGCAGTTTCCCCCGGGGTGTCTCCTACAATGAGCAGTTCTTC. Translated, it gives CASSFPRGVSYNEQFF.

There are a few counts of this clonotype. The V gene is TRBV4-2, the J gene TRBJ2-3; D unclear. The CDR3 covers 18 residues. Germline CDR1 and CDR2: LGHNA and YNFKEQ. Trimming pared 0 bases from V and 8 bases from J, leaving 24 bases between. The CDR3 DNA sequence: TGTGCCAGCAGCCAAGATCCCCCTCCTAGAGGTGCGTTGGGTACGCAGTATTTT. Translated: CASSQDPPPRGALGTQYF.

This clonotype showed up many times. The chain uses TRBV4-1 and TRBJ1-5; D is undetermined. The V end lost 1 base, the J end lost 4 bases, and 5 bases lay between the germline ends. Germline CDR1 reads MGHRA; CDR2 reads YSYEKL. The length of the CDR3 is 13 residues. The CDR3 here is CASSQVPNQPQHF. In DNA, the CDR3 is TGCGCCAGCAGCCAAGTCCCGAATCAGCCCCAGCATTTT.

This clonotype was observed a handful of times. The V gene is TRBV7-3, the J gene TRBJ2-7; D is possibly TRBD2 (6 bases). Germline CDR1 and CDR2: SGHTA and FQGTGA. Trimming shortened V by 5 bases and J by 3 bases, and 17 bases separated the two germline ends. The CDR3 is 15 residues long. The CDR3 region has the DNA TGTGCCAGCAGCCCTTATGGGGGAGGTAACTACGAGCAGTACTTC. Its translation is CASSPYGGGNYEQYF.

As concerns this clonotype: A read error may be the cause here, since a much bigger clone is one base away. The rearrangement joins TRBV6-5 to TRBJ2-7, with D perhaps given as TRBD1 or TRBD2 (6 bases each). This CDR3 contains 15 residues. V lost 4 bases to trimming and J lost 6 bases, with 19 bases between them. From germline, CDR1 is MNHEY and CDR2 SVGAGI. CDR3 DNA: TGTGCCAGCAGTTGGAGGGTTGGGGGCCACTCCGAGCAGTACTTC. Its protein is CASSWRVGGHSEQYF.

The DNA of the CDR3 is TGTGCCAGCAGTTTGTCGGACCTCGGGGGCAAAAACATTCAGTACTTC. This codes for CASSLSDLGGKNIQYF. The V call is TRBV27, the J call TRBJ2-4, with a weak D call TRBD2 (6 bases). This CDR3 spans 16 amino acids. The germline CDR1 and CDR2 sequences are MNHEY and SMNVEV (reference sequence). The V and J ends lost 3 bases and 3 bases respectively, with 15 bases between them.

This clonotype has a handful of counts. The CDR3 DNA reads TGTGCCAGCAGCTTGGTCGGGAAAATCTACAATGAGCAGTTCTTC. Its translation is CASSLVGKIYNEQFF. This rearrangement joins TRBV5-8 to TRBJ2-1; TRBD2 might be the D (5 bases). Trimming removed 0 bases at V and 3 bases at J, with 10 bases between. The CDR3 consists of 15 residues. Germline lookup yields CDR1 SGHTS and CDR2 YDEGEE.

This clonotype was seen repeatedly, ten times or more. This chain joins TRBV2 and TRBJ1-5; no clear D. This CDR3 spans 14 amino acids. The V end lost 2 bases, the J end lost 3 bases, and 8 bases lay between the germline ends. The germline V gene has CDR1 SNHLY and CDR2 FYNNEI. The DNA for the CDR3 is TGTGCCAGCAGTGAATTTCAGGTCAATCAGCCCCAGCATTTT. Its translation: CASSEFQVNQPQHF.

The gene calls are TRBV12-3 or TRBV12-4 and TRBJ2-2, with 7 bases fitting TRBD2. J was trimmed by 13 bases and V by 5 bases; bases with no gene match: 7. This CDR3 is 12 amino acids long. CDR3 in amino acids: CASSRGTKGLFF. CDR3 nucleotide sequence: TGTGCCAGCAGTCGCGGGACTAAGGGGCTGTTTTTT.

V and J are TRBV4-1 and TRBJ1-5; no reliable D call. The ends were cut back, 1 base at V and 0 bases at J, with 7 bases in the middle. The V gene's germline CDR1 is MGHRA and CDR2 YSYEKL. The CDR3 contains 15 residues. The CDR3 reads CASSQVGYSNQPQHF. CDR3 in DNA: TGCGCCAGCAGCCAAGTGGGTTATAGCAATCAGCCCCAGCATTTT.

This clonotype appeared many times. The V gene is TRBV6-6, the J gene TRBJ2-7; D perhaps matches TRBD2 (5 bases). Germline V gives CDR1 MNHNY, CDR2 SVGAGI (reference sequence). V lost 7 bases and J lost 6, with 10 bases in between. The CDR3 spans 11 residues. The CDR3, as DNA: TGTGCCAGCATGCAAAGCGGCGAGCAGTACTTC. Amino acids: CASMQSGEQYF.

In this sample, this clonotype turned up many times. The V and J genes are TRBV20-1 and TRBJ2-3, with 8 bases matching TRBD2. In germline, CDR1 is DFQATT, CDR2 SNEGSKA (reference sequence). There are 17 residues in the CDR3. Losses at the gene ends were 4 bases for V and 5 bases for J; bases not matched to a gene: 17. The CDR3 region has the DNA TGCAGTGCTACTCTTCGTGCCGGCGGGAGGTTGGAAGATACGCAGTATTTT. This translates into CSATLRAGGRLEDTQYF.

This clonotype was seen only a few times. The gene calls are TRBV5-1 and TRBJ2-7; a possible D gene is TRBD1 (5 bases). Looked up from germline, CDR1 is SGHRS and CDR2 is YFSETQ. Trimming stripped 0 bases from V and 0 bases from J, with 10 bases between. CDR3 length: 15 amino acids. Here the CDR3 reads CASSLVHDSSYEQYF. The CDR3 region has the DNA TGCGCCAGCAGCTTGGTTCATGACAGCTCCTACGAGCAGTACTTC.

This clonotype turned up a few times. The rearrangement uses TRBV4-1 and TRBJ2-5; 11 nucleotides agree with TRBD1. The CDR3 is 16 amino acids. In germline, CDR1 is MGHRA, CDR2 YSYEKL. V was pared by 0 bases and J by 6 bases, with 6 bases of the junction left unmatched. CDR3 DNA sequence: TGCGCCAGCAGCCAAGACGGAGGGACAGGGGGGCAGACCCAGTACTTC. Its translation: CASSQDGGTGGQTQYF.

The chain employs TRBV6-1 and TRBJ2-1; D might be TRBD1 (6 bases). Per the germline V gene, CDR1 is MNHNS and CDR2 is SASEGT. This CDR3 has 16 amino acids. V gave up 8 bases and J gave up 2 bases, with 19 bases separating them. The CDR3 spells CASRDRLQGPYNEQFF. In DNA, the CDR3 is TGTGCCAGCCGCGACCGTCTCCAGGGGCCCTACAATGAGCAGTTCTTC.

V usage is TRBV5-1 and J usage is TRBJ2-1; D could derive from TRBD1 or TRBD2 (5 bases each). Germline CDR1 SGHRS, CDR2 YFSETQ. The CDR3 extends over 15 amino acids. V lost 0 bases, J lost 6 bases, and 13 bases lay in between. The CDR3 coding sequence is TGCGCCAGCAGCTTGGCGGGAAATGGGGGCAATGAGCAGTTCTTC. Its translation is CASSLAGNGGNEQFF. Using reference TRBV5-1 and TRBJ2-1 for the parts outside the CDR3, the full variable domain is KAGVTQTPRYLIKTRGQQVTLSCSPISGHRSVSWYQQTPGQGLQFLFEYFSETQRNKGNFPGRFSGRQFSNSRSEMNVSTLELGDSALYLCASSLAGNGGNEQFFGPGTRLTVL.

V is TRBV5-1 and J is TRBJ2-7, with D perhaps matching TRBD1 or TRBD2 (7 bases each). Germline lookup yields CDR1 SGHRS and CDR2 YFSETQ. The germline V and J ends were trimmed by 2 bases and 2 bases, with 23 bases remaining between them. This CDR3 comprises 18 residues. The CDR3 DNA reads as TGCGCCAGCAGCTTCCCCTGGGGAGGGGGCGCTGACCCCTACGAGCAGTACTTC. It specifies CASSFPWGGGADPYEQYF.

This clonotype has just a few counts. J is TRBJ2-1 and V is TRBV20-1; D is ambiguous. This CDR3 contains 13 residues. V was trimmed by 1 base and J by 5 bases, leaving 9 bases between them. CDR1 and CDR2 (germline): DFQATT, SNEGSKA (reference sequence). CDR3: CSARVITDNEQFF. The CDR3 nucleotides are TGCAGTGCTAGAGTTATTACTGACAATGAGCAGTTCTTC.

The rearrangement joins TRBV20-1 to TRBJ2-7; D gene ambiguous. The V and J ends lost 6 bases and 3 bases respectively, with 18 bases between them. In germline, CDR1 is DFQATT, CDR2 SNEGSKA (reference sequence). The CDR3 length is 14 residues. The CDR3 spells CSANYADKGYEQYF. The CDR3 nucleotides are TGCAGTGCGAACTACGCCGATAAGGGCTACGAGCAGTACTTC.

The chain has TRBV27 and TRBJ2-7, with a weak D call TRBD2 (6 bases). The CDR3 contains 12 residues. With 7 bases removed from V and 5 bases from J, the gap between germline ends came to 12 bases. In germline, CDR1 is MNHEY, CDR2 SMNVEV (reference sequence). CDR3 sequence reads: CASTGGVDEQYF. CDR3 bases: TGTGCCAGCACCGGAGGGGTGGACGAGCAGTACTTC.